Following are 23 T cell receptor beta chains from one sample sequenced in a study of regulatory T cells in long-lasting Graves disease. Noted time point: newly diagnosed GD, antithyroid drugs for less than 3 months. Scientists built the TCR library using RNA that was extracted from PBMCs. Arm-PCR of CDR3 regions with iRepertoire HTBI primers generated TCR beta libraries. TCRdb re-called the multiplex PCR reads with MiXCR, one entry per CDR3 protein. The data contain approximately 470,000 distinct CDR3 sequences, under 20% of them singletons. These data were likewise used in another study, on T cells in Graves' hyperthyroidism and ophthalmopathy.

Sequenced here: peripheral blood mononuclear cells (PBMCs), sampled at new diagnosis, from a patient treated with antithyroid drugs. The receptors originated from a man aged 35 to 55 with Graves disease.

Notes on this clonotype: As the CDR3 is not closed by the conserved phenylalanine or tryptophan, this likely results from a read error. The chain employs TRBV7-8 and TRBJ2-2; D might be TRBD2 (6 bases). Germline assignment: CDR1 SGHVS and CDR2 FQNEAQ. V was shortened by 1 base and J by 5 bases, with 11 bases between the two germline ends. The CDR3 spans 15 residues. The CDR3 DNA follows: TGTGCCAGCAGCTTAGGCGTGGGGGGAACCGGGGAGCTGTTTTAT. This translates into CASSLGVGGTGELFY.

In its sample, this clonotype was seen a few times. Just one base apart from a much larger clone, this may be a read error. This chain connects TRBV25-1 to TRBJ2-7; D is undetermined. There are 13 residues in the CDR3. CDR1 is MGHDK, CDR2 SYGVNS, per germline. The CDR3 DNA reads TGTGCCAGCAGTGAATTGGAGTCCTACGGGCAGTACTTC. This sequence encodes CASSELESYGQYF.

This clonotype appeared a few times. The rearrangement links TRBV20-1 to TRBJ2-7; 10 nucleotides agree with TRBD1. The CDR3 contains 19 residues. V was clipped by 1 base and J by 2 bases; unmatched bases: 17. Germline CDR1 and CDR2: DFQATT and SNEGSKA (reference sequence). The CDR3 sequence: CSARAGGDTGTGVPYEQYF. The DNA for the CDR3 is TGCAGTGCTAGAGCGGGCGGGGATACCGGGACAGGGGTTCCCTACGAGCAGTACTTC.

J is TRBJ2-1 and V is TRBV9, with a weak D call TRBD2 (7 bases). Between the trimmed V and J ends, which lost 6 bases and 3 bases, there was a span of 13 bases. The CDR3 spans 14 residues. Germline CDR1 reads SGDLS; CDR2 reads YYNGEE. In nucleotides, the CDR3 is TGTGCCAGCAACCCGGGGGGCCTCTACAATGAGCAGTTCTTC. Translated, it gives CASNPGGLYNEQFF.

This clonotype was counted a few times. J is TRBJ2-2 and V is TRBV20-1, with TRBD2 identical over 8 bases. Germline V CDR1 and CDR2: DFQATT, SNEGSKA (reference sequence). The CDR3 loop spans 13 amino acids. CDR3 sequence: CRPGRARTGELFF. The CDR3 DNA reads as TGCAGGCCCGGGAGGGCCAGAACCGGGGAGCTGTTTTTT.

In its sample, this clonotype was seen many times. The V gene is TRBV7-9, the J gene TRBJ2-3, with D tentatively TRBD1 (5 bases). This CDR3 has 15 residues. CDR1 is SEHNR, CDR2 FQNEAQ, per germline (reference sequence). The V and J ends lost 7 bases and 3 bases respectively, with 17 bases between them. The CDR3 DNA follows: TGTGCCAGCACCCTGCAGGGTGTGGGGACAGATACGCAGTATTTT. Translated: CASTLQGVGTDTQYF.

This clonotype has ten or more counts. This sequence joins TRBV29-1 and TRBJ2-7; no clear D gene. Germline V gene lookup returns CDR1 SQVTM and CDR2 ANQGSEA. This CDR3 region has 11 residues. The V gene lost 6 bases and the J gene lost 4 bases, with 10 bases spanning the gap. The CDR3 DNA reads TGCAGCGTCGTTTTGGGGTACGAGCAGTACTTC. It translates to CSVVLGYEQYF.

The sample holds many counts of this clonotype. This sequence joins TRBV27 and TRBJ2-3, with a weak D call TRBD2 (6 bases). V was cut by 2 bases and J by 1 base, with 16 bases left in between. CDR3 size: 17 residues. CDR1 and CDR2 from the germline V gene are MNHEY and SMNVEV (reference sequence). CDR3 in DNA: TGTGCCAGCAGTTTAGCGGGATCCCCTGGGGGCACAGATACGCAGTATTTT. It encodes CASSLAGSPGGTDTQYF.

This clonotype has a count of ten or more. The chain combines TRBV11-2 with TRBJ2-1; D is ambiguous. The CDR3 spans 13 residues. V lost 3 bases and J 10 bases, leaving 13 bases between the germline ends. Germline CDR1 and CDR2: SGHAT and FQNNGV. The CDR3: CASSFLTYMEQFF. The CDR3 bases are TGTGCCAGCAGCTTCTTGACCTATATGGAGCAGTTCTTC.

There are a few counts of this clonotype. The chain has TRBV29-1 and TRBJ1-4, with a weak D call TRBD1 (6 bases). Germline assignment: CDR1 SQVTM and CDR2 ANQGSEA. V was shortened by 5 bases and J by 11 bases, with 15 bases between the two germline ends. The CDR3 extends over 12 amino acids. The CDR3 spells CSVYKGTGKLFF. The DNA for the CDR3 is TGCAGCGTTTACAAGGGAACAGGGAAACTGTTTTTT.

This clonotype was observed a few times. J is TRBJ1-1 and V is TRBV20-1, with a possible D match to TRBD1 (5 bases). V shed 3 bases and J shed 5 bases, with 10 bases lying between them. This CDR3 region has 12 residues. Germline CDR1 is DFQATT and CDR2 is SNEGSKA (reference sequence). Here the CDR3 reads CSAREGWTEAFF. The CDR3 DNA is TGCAGTGCTAGGGAGGGGTGGACTGAAGCTTTCTTT.

V gene TRBV10-3 combines with J gene TRBJ2-5; either TRBD1 or TRBD2 may fit D (5 bases each). CDR3 length: 13 residues. CDR1 and CDR2 (germline): ENHRY, SYGVKD. The V and J ends lost 0 bases and 7 bases respectively, with 9 bases between them. DNA of the CDR3: TGTGCCATCAGTGAGTCGGGGGTATCGACCCAGTACTTC. This encodes CAISESGVSTQYF.

About this clonotype itself: One end of the junction varies from germline; a read error may be responsible. The V call is TRBV28, the J call TRBJ2-1; no clear D gene. Per the germline V gene, CDR1 is MDHEN and CDR2 is SYDVKM. The CDR3 length is 12 residues. The CDR3 DNA follows: TGTGTCAGCAGTTTCCAGTACAATGAGCAGTTCTTC. Its protein is CVSSFQYNEQFF.

The genes are TRBV20-1 and TRBJ2-4; 11 bases are shared with TRBD1. V was pared by 5 bases and J by 10 bases, with 16 bases of the junction left unmatched. Germline CDR1 DFQATT, CDR2 SNEGSKA (reference sequence). The CDR3 is 16 amino acids. CDR3 amino acids: CSALSPGQGVLGIQYF. CDR3 nucleotide sequence: TGCAGTGCTCTTTCTCCGGGACAGGGGGTCTTGGGAATTCAGTACTTC.

This clonotype was picked up many times. The CDR3: CASSPSGASEQYF. The CDR3 DNA follows: TGTGCCAGCTCACCTTCAGGGGCGAGCGAGCAGTACTTC. This chain links TRBV18 with TRBJ2-7; possible D gene TRBD1, 6 bases. Germline V gene sequence: CDR1 KGHSH, CDR2 LQKENI. Trimming removed 3 bases from V and 6 bases from J, with 12 bases in between. This CDR3 spans 13 amino acids. The whole variable domain, filled in from reference TRBV18 and TRBJ2-7, reads NAGVMQNPRHLVRRRGQEARLRCSPMKGHSHVYWYRQLPEEGLKFMVYLQKENIIDESGMPKERFSAEFPKEGPSILRIQQVVRGDSAAYFCASSPSGASEQYFGPGTRLTVT.

This clonotype was observed at least ten times. The genes are TRBV30 and TRBJ2-2, with D perhaps TRBD1 (6 bases). The germline V and J ends were trimmed by 3 bases and 5 bases, with 10 bases remaining between them. Germline values: CDR1 GTSNPN, CDR2 SVGIG (reference sequence). The CDR3 covers 13 residues. The CDR3 sequence: CAWRGTGTGELFF. CDR3 in DNA: TGTGCCTGGAGAGGCACAGGGACCGGGGAGCTGTTTTTT.

The CDR3 nucleotides are TGCGCCAGCAGCCAGATCCTGACAGGCATGCAAGATACGCAGTATTTT. Translating it yields CASSQILTGMQDTQYF. This chain joins TRBV4-1 and TRBJ2-3; possibly TRBD1 for D (6 bases). Germline V gives CDR1 MGHRA, CDR2 YSYEKL. V lost 3 bases to trimming and J lost 5 bases, with 18 bases between them. The CDR3 loop spans 16 amino acids.

This clonotype was recorded many times. The chain combines TRBV13 with TRBJ2-5; 12 positions match TRBD2. CDR1 PRHDT and CDR2 FYEKMQ come from the germline V gene (reference sequence). Trimming took 5 bases from V and 5 from J; bases not matched to a gene: 9. The CDR3 is 16 residues long. Here the CDR3 DNA reads TGTGCCAGCAGCGTACGACTAGCGGGAGAGCGGGAGACCCAGTACTTC. It encodes CASSVRLAGERETQYF.

This chain connects TRBV5-1 to TRBJ2-1, with D perhaps TRBD1 (7 bases). Trimming removed 1 base from V and 5 bases from J, with 16 bases in between. Germline values: CDR1 SGHRS, CDR2 YFSETQ. The CDR3 runs to 16 residues. The CDR3 loop is CASSLSLARGHNEQFF. CDR3 nucleotide sequence: TGCGCCAGCAGCTTGAGCCTAGCGAGGGGGCACAATGAGCAGTTCTTC.

In this sample, this clonotype turned up many times. This chain connects TRBV28 to TRBJ2-1, with D possibly being TRBD1 or TRBD2 (5 bases each). CDR3 length: 16 residues. The ends were cut back, 2 bases at V and 2 bases at J, with 13 bases in the middle. Per germline, CDR1 MDHEN and CDR2 SYDVKM. The CDR3 sequence: CASSLLGTGTYNEQFF. As DNA, the CDR3 is TGTGCCAGCAGTTTACTGGGGACGGGAACCTACAATGAGCAGTTCTTC.

The V call is TRBV6-1, the J call TRBJ1-4; D is unresolved. The ends were cut back, 5 bases at V and 11 bases at J, with 24 bases in the middle. Per germline, CDR1 MNHNS and CDR2 SASEGT. The CDR3 spans 16 residues. CDR3 bases: TGTGCCAGCAGTCGCGGCGTGGGCATCAACGGTGGGAAACTGTTTTTT. Translation gives CASSRGVGINGGKLFF.

This clonotype was observed a handful of times. The rearrangement uses TRBV5-4 and TRBJ2-5; D remains ambiguous. Germline V gene lookup returns CDR1 SGHNT and CDR2 YYREEE (reference sequence). This CDR3 is built from 14 residues. The V end lost 0 bases, the J end lost 5 bases, and 11 bases lay between the germline ends. The CDR3 nucleotides read TGTGCCAGCAGCTTGGCGGGCCGGACGGAGACCCAGTACTTC. Its translation is CASSLAGRTETQYF.

The sample holds many counts of this clonotype. This chain uses TRBV2 with TRBJ1-1; maybe TRBD1 (6 bases). Per the germline V gene, CDR1 is SNHLY and CDR2 is FYNNEI. The CDR3 spans 14 residues. The V end was cut by 7 bases, the J end by 0 bases, with 12 bases between. The CDR3 bases are TGTGCCAGCACCCGGACAGAACTGAACACTGAAGCTTTCTTT. Translated: CASTRTELNTEAFF.